One sample yielded the 15 T cell receptor beta chains listed below, sequenced in a study of identifying expanded T cells in peripheral blood. Clones were read by immunoSEQ multiplex PCR, and TCRdb kept only the in-frame ones, dropping some. Counted here are about 78,000 clones, approximately 84% occurring once; the ten biggest clones make up roughly 18%. Sequencing was performed on blood. Receptor source: a person aged 18 to 75 in good health.

The chain combines TRBV6-6 with TRBJ1-1; D may be TRBD1 (6 bases). The germline V and J ends were trimmed by 8 bases and 4 bases, with 14 bases remaining between them. There are 13 residues in the CDR3. CDR1 MNHNY and CDR2 SVGAGI come from the germline V gene (reference sequence). CDR3 region: CASLGGAITEAFF. For the CDR3, the DNA is TGTGCCAGCCTGGGGGGGGCTATCACTGAAGCTTTCTTT.

This clone was detected only once. The V gene is TRBV6-5, the J gene TRBJ1-1, with a tentative D call TRBD1 (5 bases). V was shortened by 6 bases and J by 1 base, with 15 bases between the two germline ends. This CDR3 has 15 amino acids. Germline-derived CDR1 and CDR2 are MNHEY and SVGAGI. The CDR3 DNA reads TGTGCCAGCAGACCCCGACGCGGACAGAACACTGAAGCTTTCTTT. This sequence encodes CASRPRRGQNTEAFF.

The genes are TRBV2 and TRBJ2-1, with D perhaps matching TRBD1 (5 bases). The CDR3 loop spans 12 amino acids. Looked up from germline, CDR1 is SNHLY and CDR2 is FYNNEI. Trimming removed 5 bases from V and 10 bases from J, with 12 bases in between. The CDR3 DNA reads as TGTGCCAGCAGTTATCAGGGTGGCGAGCAGTTCTTC. It encodes CASSYQGGEQFF.

The rearrangement uses TRBV7-2 and TRBJ2-1; 7 nucleotides line up with TRBD2. CDR3 length: 12 residues. Germline CDR1 SGHTA, CDR2 FQGNSA. Trimming removed 5 bases from V and 16 bases from J; junction bases left unmatched: 11. In nucleotides, the CDR3 is TGTGCCAGCAGCGAGATCCGGGACTATGATTTCTTC. Encoded protein: CASSEIRDYDFF. Full variable domain (rest looked up from reference TRBV7-2 and TRBJ2-1): GAGVSQSPSNKVTEKGKDVELRCDPISGHTALYWYRQSLGQGLEFLIYFQGNSAPDKSGLPSDRFSAERTGGSVSTLTIQRTQQEDSAVYLCASSEIRDYDFFGPGTRLTVL.

This clone was counted a few times. The chain couples TRBV9 to TRBJ1-2; TRBD1 aligns across 7 bases. Per the germline V gene, CDR1 is SGDLS and CDR2 is YYNGEE. The CDR3 sequence is 15 residues long. V lost 3 bases, J lost 3 bases, and 8 bases stayed unmatched. CDR3 in amino acids: CASSGGQSRHYGYTF. The CDR3 DNA reads as TGTGCCAGCAGCGGGGGACAGAGCAGGCACTATGGCTACACCTTC.

The rearrangement links TRBV18 to TRBJ1-1; D call uncertain. The CDR3 covers 15 residues. The V end lost 2 bases, the J end lost 0 bases, and 10 bases lay between the germline ends. CDR1 and CDR2 (germline): KGHSH, LQKENI. This chain's CDR3 is CASSPNPVMNTEAFF. The CDR3 DNA reads as TGTGCCAGCTCACCAAATCCAGTTATGAACACTGAAGCTTTCTTT.

This rearrangement joins TRBV5-1 to TRBJ2-2, with D perhaps TRBD1 (6 bases). V dropped 0 bases and J dropped 1 base, with 7 bases sitting between them. The CDR3 is 15 amino acids. Germline CDR1 SGHRS, CDR2 YFSETQ. The CDR3 nucleotides read TGCGCCAGCAGCTTGGGGGGACAGAACACCGGGGAGCTGTTTTTT. This codes for CASSLGGQNTGELFF.

This chain connects TRBV6-4 to TRBJ2-1; 13 positions match TRBD2. Germline values: CDR1 MRHNA, CDR2 SNTAGT. After removal of 11 bases from V and 4 bases from J, the junction contained 17 bases not matched to a gene. The CDR3 totals 18 residues. Written as DNA, the CDR3 is TGTGCCTACCATCGGACTAGCGGGAGTGGGGGGGATTACAATGAGCAGTTCTTC. Translated, it gives CAYHRTSGSGGDYNEQFF.

V is TRBV6-5 and J is TRBJ1-5; perhaps TRBD1 as D (6 bases). V lost 2 bases and J lost 5, with 10 bases in between. The germline V gene has CDR1 MNHEY and CDR2 SVGAGI. This CDR3 region has 14 residues. This CDR3 reads CASSYQGPYQPQHF. CDR3 nucleotide sequence: TGTGCCAGCAGTTACCAGGGGCCGTATCAGCCCCAGCATTTT.

CDR3 bases: TGTGCCAGCAGCCCACTCTTAGTAACCCAAAAACTGTTTTTT. It encodes CASSPLLVTQKLFF. The genes are TRBV6-5 and TRBJ1-4; D gene ambiguous. The length of the CDR3 is 14 residues. CDR1 and CDR2 from the germline V gene are MNHEY and SVGAGI. V was shortened by 6 bases and J by 9 bases, with 17 bases between the two germline ends.

The J gene is TRBJ2-3, the V gene TRBV6-1, with D perhaps matching TRBD1 (6 bases). The CDR3 loop spans 16 amino acids. Trimming pared 0 bases from V and 0 bases from J, leaving 10 bases between. The germline gives CDR1 MNHNS, CDR2 SASEGT. CDR3 bases: TGTGCCAGCAGTGAAGCCACAGGGCCTAGCACAGATACGCAGTATTTT. The encoded protein is CASSEATGPSTDTQYF.

V is TRBV19 and J is TRBJ2-2; D might be TRBD2 (5 bases). Germline-derived CDR1 and CDR2 are LNHDA and SQIVND (reference sequence). CDR3 length: 14 residues. Trimming stripped 5 bases from V and 8 bases from J, with 15 bases between. The CDR3 reads CASSGLDWTGELFF. The CDR3 nucleotides read TGTGCCAGTAGTGGGCTGGACTGGACTGGGGAGCTGTTTTTT.

A note on this clone: At one boundary the junction diverges from the germline segment, which might be a read error. CDR3 bases: TGTGCTAGCAGCTTAGGGGAGGGCACTGAAGCTTTCTTT. It codes for CASSLGEGTEAFF. The chain combines TRBV7-7 with TRBJ1-1, with D maybe TRBD1 (5 bases). There are 13 residues in the CDR3. In germline, CDR1 is SSHAT, CDR2 FNYEAQ (reference sequence).

The rearrangement links TRBV7-2 to TRBJ1-1; weak D call: TRBD1 (6 bases). Germline CDR1 is SGHTA and CDR2 is FQGNSA. The CDR3 loop spans 15 amino acids. With 1 base removed from V and 5 bases from J, the gap between germline ends came to 14 bases. The CDR3 spells CASSLDYQGRTEAFF. DNA of the CDR3: TGTGCCAGCAGCTTAGATTATCAGGGGCGGACTGAAGCTTTCTTT.

The V and J genes are TRBV6-4 and TRBJ2-3; TRBD2 matches at 9 bases. Germline V gene lookup returns CDR1 MRHNA and CDR2 SNTAGT. With V trimmed by 5 bases and J by 3 bases, 0 bases remained unmatched. This CDR3 is 13 amino acids long. CDR3 amino acids: CASSTSGTDTQYF. CDR3 DNA: TGTGCCAGCAGTACTAGCGGGACAGATACGCAGTATTTT.